The present entry profiles one T cell receptor beta chain with its context. cDNA synthesis used the whole RNA isolate, giving expressed TCRB sequences. The table came from immunoSEQ multiplex PCR; TCRdb's copy has only in-frame clones and leaves some out. The sample includes 810,000 or so clones, roughly 16% of them seen just once. These data belong to a study of beta chain features in type 1 diabetes. This sequence was found in a woman between 18 and 30 years old in good health. Sequenced sample: naive CD4+ T cells from blood.

The CDR3 sequence: CSVEETAGGTDEQYF. The CDR3 nucleotides are TGCAGCGTTGAAGAGACGGCGGGAGGGACGGACGAGCAGTACTTC. The chain has TRBV29-1 and TRBJ2-7; the match to TRBD2 covers 9 bases. V lost 0 bases and J lost 5; bases outside the gene matches: 8. CDR1 and CDR2 (germline): SQVTM, ANQGSEA. CDR3 length: 15 residues.